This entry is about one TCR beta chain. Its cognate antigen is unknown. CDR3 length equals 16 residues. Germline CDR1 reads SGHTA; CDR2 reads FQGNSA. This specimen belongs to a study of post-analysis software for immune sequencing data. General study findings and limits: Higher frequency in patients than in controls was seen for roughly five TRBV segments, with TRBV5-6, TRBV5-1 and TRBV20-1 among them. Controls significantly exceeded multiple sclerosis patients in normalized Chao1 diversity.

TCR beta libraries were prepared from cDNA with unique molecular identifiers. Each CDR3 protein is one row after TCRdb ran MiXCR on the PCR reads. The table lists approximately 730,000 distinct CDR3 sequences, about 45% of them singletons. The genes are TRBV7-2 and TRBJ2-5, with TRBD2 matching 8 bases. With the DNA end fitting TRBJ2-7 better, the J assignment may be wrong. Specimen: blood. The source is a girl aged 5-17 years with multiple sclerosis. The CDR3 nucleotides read TGTGCCAGCAACCTAGGGCCGGGAGGGCCGAAGAGCGAGCAGTACTTC. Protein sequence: CASNLGPGGPKSEQYF.